A selection of T cell receptor beta chains follows, all from one sample in a study of CD8 T cells in ankylosing spondylitis. TCRdb processed the 5' RACE reads anew with MiXCR; each CDR3 protein has one entry. The repertoire holds 85,000 to 90,000 distinct CDR3 sequences, with around 27% as singletons. Material: blood, either unsorted or a sorted T cell fraction (not recorded which). These receptor sequences come from a male donor with ankylosing spondylitis or in good health (not recorded which). CDR3s include the opening cysteine and the closing phenylalanine or tryptophan. Fields, in order: D gene, J gene, clone size, V gene, CDR3 DNA, CDR3 protein. D genes are given only for firm matches. For some rows the clone size is stated as once, few or many, or as a class when expanded; others skip it.

.,TRBJ2-2,.,TRBV5-1,TGCGCCAGCGGGACCTTCTCAGGGGACTACATCACGAACACCGGGGAGCTGTTTTTT,CASGTFSGDYITNTGELFF
.,TRBJ2-1,many,TRBV5-1,TGCGCCAGCAGCTCAGGGACCTACAATGAGCAGTTCTTC,CASSSGTYNEQFF
.,TRBJ1-6,few,TRBV12-3/TRBV12-4,TGTGCCAGCAGGCCCCCGTCGGGTCATAATTCACCCCTCCACTTT,CASRPPSGHNSPLHF
.,TRBJ1-2,.,TRBV7-9,TGTGCCAGCAGCTTAGCGGGGAACAACTATGGCTACACCTTC,CASSLAGNNYGYTF
TRBD2,TRBJ2-1,.,TRBV5-1,TGCGCCAGCAGCTTGGCTCTAGCGGGGGGAAGCTCCTACAATGAGCAGTTCTTC,CASSLALAGGSSYNEQFF
TRBD2,TRBJ2-7,few,TRBV7-9,TGTGCCAGCAGCCCCCGGACTAGCGGGTCCTCCTACGAGCAGTACTTC,CASSPRTSGSSYEQYF
.,TRBJ1-6,.,TRBV29-1,TGCAGCGTTCAAAGGCGTGGGGATTCACCCCTCCACTTT,CSVQRRGDSPLHF
TRBD1,TRBJ1-1,few,TRBV24-1,TGTGCCACCAGTGATGGCAGGGGGGCTGAAGCTTTCTTT,CATSDGRGAEAFF
.,TRBJ2-5,once,TRBV5-1,TGCGCCAGCAGCTTCGGAGATAATCGAGAGACCCAGTACTTC,CASSFGDNRETQYF
.,TRBJ2-4,many,TRBV29-1,TGCAGCGGGTGTGCGCTTGGGGACATTCAGTACTTC,CSGCALGDIQYF
TRBD1,TRBJ2-1,few,TRBV5-1,TGCGCCAGCAGGGTCACCGGGACAGGGGTTCTCAATGAGCAGTTCTTC,CASRVTGTGVLNEQFF
.,TRBJ2-3,.,TRBV24-1,TGTGCCACCGGACGCACAGGGTCAGATACGCAGTATTTT,CATGRTGSDTQYF
.,TRBJ2-1,many,TRBV5-1,TGCGCCAGCAACGAGGACTCCTACAATGAGCAGTTCTTC,CASNEDSYNEQFF
.,TRBJ1-2,.,TRBV4-1,TGCGCCAGCAGCCAGGGACAATCAACTAACTATGGCTACACCTTC,CASSQGQSTNYGYTF
.,TRBJ2-3,many,TRBV13,TGTGCCAGCAGCCGACCCACGATGACCTCTAGCACAGATACGCAGTATTTT,CASSRPTMTSSTDTQYF
.,TRBJ1-5,.,TRBV7-2,TGTGCCAGCAGTAGGGGAATTAGCAATCAGCCCCAGCATTTT,CASSRGISNQPQHF
.,TRBJ1-1,.,TRBV10-3,TGTGCCATCAAGGGCCCGAGGAACACTGAAGCTTTCTTT,CAIKGPRNTEAFF
.,TRBJ2-1,few,TRBV21-1,TGTGCCAGCAGCAACCGGCGGGCGGGAGGGCCCGATGAGCAGTTCTTC,CASSNRRAGGPDEQFF
TRBD1,TRBJ1-1,many,TRBV7-2,TGTGCCAGCAGCTTGTCCCCGGGACAGCTAATGAACACTGAAGCTTTCTTT,CASSLSPGQLMNTEAFF
.,TRBJ1-5,few,TRBV10-3,TGTGCCATCACCGAAGGACAAAATCAGCCCCAGCATTTT,CAITEGQNQPQHF
.,TRBJ2-6,many,TRBV11-1,TGTGCCAGCAGCCCATCAACGGTTACCTCCTCTGGGGCCAACGTCCTGACTTTC,CASSPSTVTSSGANVLTF
TRBD1,TRBJ2-3,few,TRBV5-5,TGTGCCAGCAGCTCAGACGGACAGGGCCCAGATACGCAGTATTTT,CASSSDGQGPDTQYF
TRBD2,TRBJ2-2,.,TRBV12-3/TRBV12-4,TGTGCCAGCAGTTCGTCTAGCGGGGGGAACACCGGGGAGCTGTTTTTT,CASSSSSGGNTGELFF
TRBD1,TRBJ1-1,few,TRBV25-1,TGTGCCAGCAGGTCAACAGGGGCACCCACTGAAGCTTTCTTT,CASRSTGAPTEAFF
TRBD1,TRBJ2-1,.,TRBV29-1,TGCAGCATCCGGGACAGATCTGGTGAGCAGTTCTTC,CSIRDRSGEQFF
.,TRBJ2-2,.,TRBV3-1,TGTGCCAGCAGCTTCCTCGGCACCGGGGAGCTGTTTTTT,CASSFLGTGELFF
.,TRBJ1-2,.,TRBV29-1,TGCAGCACCTACGACAGAGTTGGCTACACCTTC,CSTYDRVGYTF
.,TRBJ1-2,few,TRBV6-6,TGTGCCAGCCACAACACCGCGGCGGACGGCTACACCTTC,CASHNTAADGYTF
TRBD2,TRBJ2-1,.,TRBV7-6,TGTGCCAGCAGCTTAGGATACATTAAGCCGGGACTAGCTTTATTCAATGAGCAGTTCTTC,CASSLGYIKPGLALFNEQFF
.,TRBJ1-3,many,TRBV20-1,TGCAGTGCTAGGTACAGGGAGGACACCATATATTTT,CSARYREDTIYF
TRBD2,TRBJ2-1,many,TRBV6-4,TGTGCCAGCAGTGAGAGAGCGGGAGTAGGATACAATGAGCAGTTCTTC,CASSERAGVGYNEQFF
TRBD1,TRBJ2-2,many,TRBV2,TGTGCCAGCAGCGAGACAGGGGCAGGGGAGCTGTTTTTT,CASSETGAGELFF
TRBD1,TRBJ1-5,few,TRBV18,TGTGCCAGCTCACCAAGCCCGGGACAGCACTATCAGCCCCAGCATTTT,CASSPSPGQHYQPQHF
.,TRBJ2-1,.,TRBV5-1,TGCGCCAGCAGCTCGACTCTAGATGAGCAGTTCTTC,CASSSTLDEQFF
.,TRBJ2-3,.,TRBV4-2,TGTGCCAGCAGCCAAGATCGGGCAGCTACCACAGATACGCAGTATTTT,CASSQDRAATTDTQYF
.,TRBJ2-1,few,TRBV10-3,TGTGCCATCAGTGATGTCGGTTTGAGCTCCTACAATGAGCAGTTCTTC,CAISDVGLSSYNEQFF
.,TRBJ2-5,few,TRBV29-1,TGCAGCTCCCTCCGAGGGGAAGAGACCCAGTACTTC,CSSLRGEETQYF
TRBD2,TRBJ2-3,few,TRBV5-1,TGCGCCAGCAGCATTAAACTAGCGGGAGGTGCAGATACGCAGTATTTT,CASSIKLAGGADTQYF
TRBD2,TRBJ2-5,few,TRBV10-3,TGTGCCACCCGGGACGGGAGGGATGGAGAGACCCAGTACTTC,CATRDGRDGETQYF
.,TRBJ1-3,.,TRBV20-1,TGCAGTGCTCTCGAGCCTGGAAACACCATATATTTT,CSALEPGNTIYF
TRBD1,TRBJ1-1,.,TRBV19,TGTGCCAGTAGCGACAGGGGAGACACTGAAGCTTTCTTT,CASSDRGDTEAFF
TRBD1,TRBJ1-1,few,TRBV20-1,TGCAGTGCTAGAGTAAGGACAGGGCGTACTGAAGCTTTCTTT,CSARVRTGRTEAFF
TRBD2,TRBJ2-1,few,TRBV20-1,TGCAGTGCTAGAGATTCCTTGGCGGGAGTGGGATATGAGCAGTTCTTC,CSARDSLAGVGYEQFF
.,TRBJ2-7,.,TRBV5-1,TGCGCCAGCAGCAGAGGCGATAGGGACGAGCAGTACTTC,CASSRGDRDEQYF
.,TRBJ2-3,.,TRBV5-1,TGCGCCAGCAGCTTGGGACGGGCGTTGGCAGATACGCAGTATTTT,CASSLGRALADTQYF
.,TRBJ2-3,once,TRBV2,TGTGCCAGCAGTGAGGACAGAACAGATACGCAGTATTTT,CASSEDRTDTQYF
.,TRBJ1-5,many,TRBV5-1,TGCGCCAGCAGCTTGGGCTTGAATCAGCCCCAGCATTTT,CASSLGLNQPQHF
.,TRBJ2-2,few,TRBV5-1,TGCGCCAGCAGCTTGGCTCAGGGTACCGGGGAGCTGTTTTTT,CASSLAQGTGELFF
.,TRBJ1-2,.,TRBV5-6,TGTGCCAGCAGTAGGCACCAACGTTATAACTATGGCTACACCTTC,CASSRHQRYNYGYTF
.,TRBJ2-1,.,TRBV5-1,TGCGCCAGCAGCTTGAACAGCCCCGGCTCCTACAATGAGCAGTTCTTC,CASSLNSPGSYNEQFF
TRBD1,TRBJ1-3,once,TRBV5-1,TGCGCCAGCAGCTGGAATCCGGGACAGGGAGGAAACACCATATATTTT,CASSWNPGQGGNTIYF
TRBD1,TRBJ1-1,.,TRBV27,TGTGCCAGCAGGGGACAGGGAATGGCAGCTTTCTTT,CASRGQGMAAFF
.,TRBJ1-5,.,TRBV5-1,TGCGCCAGCAGCCCGGGGGGGCTGGGTAGCAATCAGCCCCAGCATTTT,CASSPGGLGSNQPQHF
.,TRBJ2-3,few,TRBV5-1,TGCGCCAGCAGCTTGGGGAGACAGGGAGGCGATACGCAGTATTTT,CASSLGRQGGDTQYF
TRBD2,TRBJ2-2,few,TRBV9,TGTGCCAGCAGCACAAAGAGCGGGGGGCCCACCGGGGAGCTGTTTTTT,CASSTKSGGPTGELFF
.,TRBJ1-1,few,TRBV20-1,TGCAGTGCTAGAATGGGAGTCACTGAAGCTTTCTTT,CSARMGVTEAFF
TRBD1,TRBJ1-2,.,TRBV20-1,TGCAGTGCTAACGACAGGGCGAACTATGGCTACACCTTC,CSANDRANYGYTF
TRBD2,TRBJ2-3,few,TRBV11-1,TGTGCCAGCAGCTTCGGTAGCGGGAGCGCGTCAGATACGCAGTATTTT,CASSFGSGSASDTQYF
.,TRBJ2-7,.,TRBV9,TGTGCCAGCAGCGTAACGGGAGCCTACGAGCAGTACTTC,CASSVTGAYEQYF